Below, 21 T cell receptor beta chains from the same sample are listed, as sequenced in a study of blood T cell repertoires in COVID-19. Some clones are missing from TCRdb's copy, which holds only in-frame ones; the method was immunoSEQ multiplex PCR. The sample contains tens of thousands of clones, approximately 88% of which appear only once. Input material: peripheral blood. Receptor source: a man between 50 and 59 years old with acute or convalescent COVID-19.

The chain combines TRBV28 with TRBJ2-2; tentative D call: TRBD2 (5 bases). The CDR3 contains 15 residues. Germline V gene data show CDR1 as MDHEN and CDR2 as SYDVKM. V was pared by 3 bases and J by 5 bases, with 13 bases between. The CDR3 region is CASSFEGTRTGELFF. The CDR3 nucleotides read TGTGCCAGCAGTTTTGAGGGAACGAGAACCGGGGAGCTGTTTTTT.

The table lists this clone with a few counts. V and J are TRBV28 and TRBJ1-2; 11 nucleotides line up with TRBD1. The CDR3 sequence is 16 residues long. The germline V gene has CDR1 MDHEN and CDR2 SYDVKM. V dropped 3 bases and J dropped 5; count of bases not matched to a gene: 8. The DNA for the CDR3 is TGTGCCAGCAGTTTTATTAGAGGACAGGGGGCGTATGGCTACACCTTC. This gives the protein CASSFIRGQGAYGYTF.

The chain carries TRBV14 and TRBJ1-1; unclear D gene. Trimming shortened V by 3 bases and J by 3 bases, and 11 bases separated the two germline ends. The CDR3 covers 14 residues. The germline gives CDR1 SGHDN, CDR2 FVKESK. The CDR3 region is CASSHRGMYTEAFF. Written as DNA, the CDR3 is TGTGCCAGCAGCCATCGAGGGATGTACACTGAAGCTTTCTTT.

The chain is built from TRBV23-1 and TRBJ2-5, with D tentatively TRBD1 (5 bases). TRBV23-1 is classed as an ORF, of uncertain function. The length of the CDR3 is 17 residues. Trimming removed 0 bases from V and 3 bases from J, with 17 bases in between. CDR3 protein: CASSQSGRRREEETQYF. DNA of the CDR3: TGCGCCAGCAGTCAATCGGGGCGGCGGAGAGAGGAAGAGACCCAGTACTTC.

This chain joins TRBV5-1 and TRBJ1-4, with 10 bases matching TRBD1. The germline V gene encodes CDR1 SGHRS and CDR2 YFSETQ. J was trimmed by 7 bases and V by 3 bases; bases with no gene match: 3. The CDR3 is 14 amino acids. The CDR3 DNA reads TGCGCCAGCAGCTGGACAGGGGGTGGTGAAAAACTGTTTTTT. This translates into CASSWTGGGEKLFF.

J is TRBJ1-6 and V is TRBV3-1 (or the pseudogene TRBV3-2); D gene ambiguous. The CDR3 runs 14 residues. Deletions cut 4 bases from V and 5 bases from J, with 9 bases between. Germline V gives CDR1 LGHDT, CDR2 YNNKEL (reference sequence). The CDR3 DNA reads TGTGCCAGCAGCCCCAGTGCGGATAATTCACCCCTCCACTTT. Its translation is CASSPSADNSPLHF.

The rearrangement links TRBV5-1 to TRBJ1-6, with unresolved D. The ends were cut back, 2 bases at V and 10 bases at J, with 13 bases in the middle. Germline values: CDR1 SGHRS, CDR2 YFSETQ. This CDR3 contains 14 residues. CDR3 DNA sequence: TGCGCCAGCAGCTTAGCATTGGCGGGATCACCCCTCCACTTT. Translating gives CASSLALAGSPLHF.

The J gene is TRBJ1-2, the V gene TRBV19; D possibly corresponds to TRBD1 (5 bases). V was shortened by 6 bases and J by 8 bases, with 13 bases between the two germline ends. The CDR3 has 12 residues. The V gene's germline CDR1 is LNHDA and CDR2 SQIVND (reference sequence). The CDR3 nucleotides are TGTGCCAGTAGCGGGCGGGGACGCGGCTACACCTTC. This encodes CASSGRGRGYTF.

J is TRBJ2-7 and V is TRBV9; 12 bases are a match to TRBD2. The CDR3 sequence is 15 residues long. The V gene's germline CDR1 is SGDLS and CDR2 YYNGEE. Unmatched junction bases numbered 5, after V lost 3 bases and J lost 4 bases. As DNA, the CDR3 is TGTGCCAGCAGCGCAGGACTAGCGGGAACATACGAGCAGTACTTC. It is translated as CASSAGLAGTYEQYF.

The chain carries TRBV7-2 and TRBJ1-5; no firm D call. The CDR3 consists of 15 residues. Germline assignment: CDR1 SGHTA and CDR2 FQGNSA. V lost 1 base to trimming and J lost 3 bases, with 10 bases between them. The CDR3 sequence is CASSLEAGVNQPQHF. The CDR3 nucleotides are TGTGCCAGCAGCTTAGAGGCCGGGGTCAATCAGCCCCAGCATTTT.

The CDR3 sequence: CASSLALAGEETQYF. The DNA for the CDR3 is TGCGCCAGCAGCTTGGCACTAGCGGGGGAAGAGACCCAGTACTTC. The chain couples TRBV5-1 to TRBJ2-5, with 11 bases fitting TRBD2. CDR1 and CDR2 (germline): SGHRS, YFSETQ. This CDR3 contains 15 residues. J lost 3 bases, V lost 0 bases, and 1 base had no gene match.

The table lists this clone with a count of one. The DNA for the CDR3 is TGTGCCAGCAGTTTCTACGGCTCGGATGCCCTAGCGGGAGTCGGGGAGCTGTTTTTT. Translation gives CASSFYGSDALAGVGELFF. This sequence joins TRBV28 and TRBJ2-2; 10 bases align to TRBD2. This CDR3 spans 19 amino acids. With 3 bases clipped from V and 7 bases from J, the junction kept 17 bases outside the gene matches. Per the germline V gene, CDR1 is MDHEN and CDR2 is SYDVKM.

The chain combines TRBV5-1 with TRBJ2-3; 8 bases map to TRBD2. The CDR3 totals 15 residues. CDR1 and CDR2 (germline): SGHRS, YFSETQ. Trimming removed 0 bases from V and 4 bases from J; junction bases left unmatched: 4. Written as DNA, the CDR3 is TGCGCCAGCAGCTTGGTACCGGGAGGGTCAGATACGCAGTATTTT. Amino acid sequence: CASSLVPGGSDTQYF.

This rearrangement joins TRBV6-1 to TRBJ1-5; 10 bases are shared with TRBD1. V trimming: 4 bases; J trimming: 5 bases; junction bases outside the gene matches: 14. The CDR3 runs 18 residues. Germline V gene sequence: CDR1 MNHNS, CDR2 SASEGT. The CDR3: CASSGGRLRTGGHQPQHF. The DNA for the CDR3 is TGTGCCAGCAGTGGGGGCCGCCTTAGGACAGGGGGACATCAGCCCCAGCATTTT.

V and J are TRBV28 and TRBJ1-5; D might be TRBD1 (6 bases). There are 11 residues in the CDR3. CDR1 and CDR2 from the germline V gene are MDHEN and SYDVKM. Trimming took 7 bases from V and 11 from J, leaving 12 bases between them. For the CDR3, the DNA is TGTGCCAGCAATTGGGAGGGGGCCCAGCATTTT. It codes for CASNWEGAQHF.

The chain has TRBV7-9 and TRBJ2-7; D perhaps matches TRBD1 (6 bases). Trimming shortened V by 5 bases and J by 5 bases, and 13 bases separated the two germline ends. Germline V lookup: CDR1 SEHNR, CDR2 FQNEAQ (reference sequence). The CDR3 is 13 residues long. CDR3 sequence reads: CASSPTGINEQYF. Written as DNA, the CDR3 is TGTGCCAGCAGCCCCACAGGGATCAACGAGCAGTACTTC.

For the CDR3, the DNA is TGTGCCAGCAGCCAAGACAGTACCGGGGCCAACGTCCTGACTTTC. Its translation: CASSQDSTGANVLTF. V gene TRBV3-1 (or the pseudogene TRBV3-2) combines with J gene TRBJ2-6; no firm D call. This CDR3 is built from 15 residues. Germline V CDR1 and CDR2: LGHDT, YNNKEL (reference sequence). Trimming took off 0 bases at V and 4 bases at J, with 7 bases between the two ends.

This rearrangement joins TRBV11-3 to TRBJ1-1; no clear D gene. V lost 4 bases and J lost 2, with 8 bases in between. The CDR3 length is 13 residues. Germline lookup yields CDR1 SGHNT and CDR2 YENEEA. CDR3 coding DNA: TGTGCCAGCAGCTCTGGAGCTAACACTGAAGCTTTCTTT. Amino acid sequence: CASSSGANTEAFF.

A few counts support this clone. V is TRBV19 and J is TRBJ1-6; no definite D call. Deletions cut 5 bases from V and 5 bases from J, with 7 bases between. The germline gives CDR1 LNHDA, CDR2 SQIVND (reference sequence). This CDR3 is 13 amino acids long. CDR3: CASSRRNNSPLHF. The CDR3 DNA follows: TGTGCCAGTAGTCGCAGAAATAATTCACCCCTCCACTTT.

The V call is TRBV24-1, the J call TRBJ2-1; 7 nucleotides match TRBD1. V lost 2 bases to trimming and J lost 8 bases; unmatched junction nucleotides: 14. Per the germline V gene, CDR1 is KGHDR and CDR2 is SFDVKD. The CDR3 runs 17 residues. The CDR3 DNA follows: TGTGCCACCAGTGATTCCGCCGGGACAGAATATCTCCATGAGCAGTTCTTC. It is translated as CATSDSAGTEYLHEQFF.

This chain uses TRBV9 with TRBJ1-1; 7 positions match TRBD1. CDR1 and CDR2 from the germline V gene are SGDLS and YYNGEE. The CDR3 contains 14 residues. J lost 7 bases, V lost 3 bases, and 9 bases had no gene match. The CDR3 spells CASSAWTGDSEAFF. DNA of the CDR3: TGTGCCAGCAGCGCTTGGACAGGCGATAGTGAAGCTTTCTTT.